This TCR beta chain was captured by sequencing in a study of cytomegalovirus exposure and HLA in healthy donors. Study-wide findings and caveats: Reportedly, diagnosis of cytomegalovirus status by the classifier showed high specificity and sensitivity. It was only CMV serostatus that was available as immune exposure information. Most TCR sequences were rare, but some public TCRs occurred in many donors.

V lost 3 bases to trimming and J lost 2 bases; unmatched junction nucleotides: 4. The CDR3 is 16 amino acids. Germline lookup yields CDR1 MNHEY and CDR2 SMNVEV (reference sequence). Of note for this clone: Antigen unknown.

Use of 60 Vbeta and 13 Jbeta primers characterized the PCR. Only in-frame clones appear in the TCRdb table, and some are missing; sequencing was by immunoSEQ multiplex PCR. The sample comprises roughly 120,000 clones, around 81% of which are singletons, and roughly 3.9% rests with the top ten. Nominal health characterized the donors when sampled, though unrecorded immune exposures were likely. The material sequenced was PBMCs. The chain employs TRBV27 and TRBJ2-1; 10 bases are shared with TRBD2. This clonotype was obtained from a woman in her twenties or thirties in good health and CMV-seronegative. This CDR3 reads CASSLSSGSTYNEQFF. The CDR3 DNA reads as TGTGCCAGCAGTTTGTCTAGCGGGAGCACCTACAATGAGCAGTTCTTC.